This record concerns one TCR beta chain sequence. The method was immunoSEQ multiplex PCR; TCRdb's version includes in-frame clones alone and lacks a portion of them. This repertoire shows 120,000 to 150,000 clones, approximately 84% found once; its top ten account for around 1.6%. This entry comes from a study of blood T cell repertoires in COVID-19. Specimen: PBMCs or T cells enriched from blood (not recorded which). This TCR was sampled from a woman aged 18 to 35 who had been exposed to COVID-19.

CDR3 in DNA: TGTGCCAGCAGGCCTGACAGGGAACATGGCTACACCTTC. This codes for CASRPDREHGYTF. This chain connects TRBV6-5 to TRBJ1-2; TRBD1 agrees at 7 bases. The CDR3 covers 13 residues. Looked up from germline, CDR1 is MNHEY and CDR2 is SVGAGI. Unmatched junction bases numbered 7, after V lost 6 bases and J lost 6 bases.